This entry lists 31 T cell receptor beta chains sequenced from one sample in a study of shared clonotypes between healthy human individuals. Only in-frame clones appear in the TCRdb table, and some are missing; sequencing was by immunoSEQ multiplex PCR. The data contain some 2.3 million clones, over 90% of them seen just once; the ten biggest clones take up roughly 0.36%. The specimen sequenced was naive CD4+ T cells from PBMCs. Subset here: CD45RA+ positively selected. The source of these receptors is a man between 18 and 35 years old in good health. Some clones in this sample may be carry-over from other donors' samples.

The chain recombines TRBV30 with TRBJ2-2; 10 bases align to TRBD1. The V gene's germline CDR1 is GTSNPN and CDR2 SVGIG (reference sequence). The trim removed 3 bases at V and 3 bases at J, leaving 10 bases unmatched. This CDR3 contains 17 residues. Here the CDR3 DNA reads TGTGCCTGGAGCGGGACAGGGGCCTCGTTGGACACCGGGGAGCTGTTTTTT. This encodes CAWSGTGASLDTGELFF.

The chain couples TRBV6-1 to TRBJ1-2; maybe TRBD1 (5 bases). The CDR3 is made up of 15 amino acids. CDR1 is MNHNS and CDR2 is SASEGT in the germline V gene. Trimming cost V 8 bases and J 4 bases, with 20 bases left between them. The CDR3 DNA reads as TGTGCCAGCTCTCGATCTGACCGAGACAGCTATGGCTACACCTTC. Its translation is CASSRSDRDSYGYTF.

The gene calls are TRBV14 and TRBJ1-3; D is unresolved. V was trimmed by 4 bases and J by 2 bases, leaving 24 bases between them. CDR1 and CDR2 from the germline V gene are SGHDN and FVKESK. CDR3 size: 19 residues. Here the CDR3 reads CASSLSGIRTRSAGNTIYF. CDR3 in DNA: TGTGCCAGCAGCCTCTCCGGGATACGGACTCGTTCGGCTGGAAACACCATATATTTT.

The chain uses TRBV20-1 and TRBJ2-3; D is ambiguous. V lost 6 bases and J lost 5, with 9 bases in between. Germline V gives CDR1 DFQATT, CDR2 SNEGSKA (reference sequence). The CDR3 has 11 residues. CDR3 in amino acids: CSALGRDTQYF. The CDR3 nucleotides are TGCAGTGCACTTGGTCGAGATACGCAGTATTTT.

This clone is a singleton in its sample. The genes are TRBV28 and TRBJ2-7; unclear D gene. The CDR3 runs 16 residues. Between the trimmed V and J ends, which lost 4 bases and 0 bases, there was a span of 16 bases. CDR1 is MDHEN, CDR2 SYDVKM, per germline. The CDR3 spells CASSSIEITPSYEQYF. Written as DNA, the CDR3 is TGTGCCAGCAGTTCGATCGAGATAACCCCCTCCTACGAGCAGTACTTC.

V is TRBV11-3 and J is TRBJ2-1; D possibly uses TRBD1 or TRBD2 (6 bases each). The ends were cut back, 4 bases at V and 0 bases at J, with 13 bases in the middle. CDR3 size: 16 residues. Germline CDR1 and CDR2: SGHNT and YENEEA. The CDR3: CASSSRGASSYNEQFF. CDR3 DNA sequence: TGTGCCAGCAGCTCAAGGGGGGCGAGCTCCTACAATGAGCAGTTCTTC.

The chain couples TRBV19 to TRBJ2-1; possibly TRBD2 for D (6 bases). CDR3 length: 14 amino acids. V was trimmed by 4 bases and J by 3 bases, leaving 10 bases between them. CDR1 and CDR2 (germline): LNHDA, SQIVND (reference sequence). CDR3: CASSTGSSYNEQFF. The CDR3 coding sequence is TGTGCCAGTAGTACCGGGAGTAGCTACAATGAGCAGTTCTTC.

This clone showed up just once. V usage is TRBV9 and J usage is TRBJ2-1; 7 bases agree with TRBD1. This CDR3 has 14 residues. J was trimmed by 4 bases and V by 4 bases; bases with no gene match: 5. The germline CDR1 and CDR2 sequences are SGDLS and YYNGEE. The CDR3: CASSRDSPYNEQFF. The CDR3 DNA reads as TGTGCCAGCAGCAGGGACAGCCCGTACAATGAGCAGTTCTTC.

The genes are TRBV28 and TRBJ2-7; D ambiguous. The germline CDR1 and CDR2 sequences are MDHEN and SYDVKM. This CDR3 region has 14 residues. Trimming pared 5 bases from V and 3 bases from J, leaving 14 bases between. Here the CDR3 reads CASSQTSGIYEQYF. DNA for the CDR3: TGTGCCAGCAGTCAGACATCAGGAATCTACGAGCAGTACTTC.

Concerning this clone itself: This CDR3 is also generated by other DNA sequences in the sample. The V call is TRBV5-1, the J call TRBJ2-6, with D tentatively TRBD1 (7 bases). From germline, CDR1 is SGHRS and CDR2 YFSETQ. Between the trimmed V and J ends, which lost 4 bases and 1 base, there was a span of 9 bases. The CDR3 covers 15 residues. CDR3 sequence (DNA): TGCGCCAGCAGCGCAGGGGGGTCTGGGGCCAACGTCCTGACTTTC. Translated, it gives CASSAGGSGANVLTF.

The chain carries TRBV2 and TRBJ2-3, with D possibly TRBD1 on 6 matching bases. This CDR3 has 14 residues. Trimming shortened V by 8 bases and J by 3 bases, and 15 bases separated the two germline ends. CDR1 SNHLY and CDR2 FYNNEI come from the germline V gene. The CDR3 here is CASLLDSKTDTQYF. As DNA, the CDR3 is TGTGCCAGCCTCTTGGACAGCAAAACAGATACGCAGTATTTT.

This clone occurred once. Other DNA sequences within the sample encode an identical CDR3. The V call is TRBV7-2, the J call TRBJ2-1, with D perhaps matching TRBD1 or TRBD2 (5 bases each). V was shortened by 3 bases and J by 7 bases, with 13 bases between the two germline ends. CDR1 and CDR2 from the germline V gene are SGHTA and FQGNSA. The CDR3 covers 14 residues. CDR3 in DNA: TGTGCCAGCAGCTTTGGGGGTTCGCGGAATGAGCAGTTCTTC. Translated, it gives CASSFGGSRNEQFF.

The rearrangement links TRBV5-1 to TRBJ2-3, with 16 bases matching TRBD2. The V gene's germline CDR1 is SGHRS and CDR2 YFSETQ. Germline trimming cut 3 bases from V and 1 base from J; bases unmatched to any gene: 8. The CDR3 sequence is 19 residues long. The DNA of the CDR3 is TGCGCCAGCAGCTGGACTGGGACTAGCGGGAGGGCAGGCACAGATACGCAGTATTTT. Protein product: CASSWTGTSGRAGTDTQYF.

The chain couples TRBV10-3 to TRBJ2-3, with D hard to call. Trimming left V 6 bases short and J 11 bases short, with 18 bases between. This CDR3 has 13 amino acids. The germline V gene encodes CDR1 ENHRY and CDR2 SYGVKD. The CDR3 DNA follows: TGTGCCATCAGCAAAGAAGTGGAAGCCGAGCAGTATTTT. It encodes CAISKEVEAEQYF.

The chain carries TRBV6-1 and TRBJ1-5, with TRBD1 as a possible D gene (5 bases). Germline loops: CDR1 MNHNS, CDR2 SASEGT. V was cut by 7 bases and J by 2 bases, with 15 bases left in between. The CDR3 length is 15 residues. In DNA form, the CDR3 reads TGTGCCAGCATGTGGGACCGAGGTGGCAATCAGCCCCAGCATTTT. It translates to CASMWDRGGNQPQHF.

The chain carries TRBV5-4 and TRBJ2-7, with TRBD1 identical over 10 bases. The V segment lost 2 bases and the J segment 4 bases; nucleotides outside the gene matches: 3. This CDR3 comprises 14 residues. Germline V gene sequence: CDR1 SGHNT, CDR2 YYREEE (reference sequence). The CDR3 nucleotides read TGTGCCAGCAGCTTTGGGACAGGGGTGTACGAGCAGTACTTC. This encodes CASSFGTGVYEQYF.

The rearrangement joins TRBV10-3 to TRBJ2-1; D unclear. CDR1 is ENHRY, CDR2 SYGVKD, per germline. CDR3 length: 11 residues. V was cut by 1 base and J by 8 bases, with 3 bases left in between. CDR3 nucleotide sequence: TGTGCCATCAGTGAGTTTGATGAGCAGTTCTTC. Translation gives CAISEFDEQFF.

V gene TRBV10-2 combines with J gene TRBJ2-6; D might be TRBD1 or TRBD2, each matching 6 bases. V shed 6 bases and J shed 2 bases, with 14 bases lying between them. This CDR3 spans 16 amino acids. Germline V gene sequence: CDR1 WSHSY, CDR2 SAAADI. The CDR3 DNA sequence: TGCGCCAGCAGAGATATCGGGGGCGCTGGGGCCAACGTCCTGACTTTC. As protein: CASRDIGGAGANVLTF.

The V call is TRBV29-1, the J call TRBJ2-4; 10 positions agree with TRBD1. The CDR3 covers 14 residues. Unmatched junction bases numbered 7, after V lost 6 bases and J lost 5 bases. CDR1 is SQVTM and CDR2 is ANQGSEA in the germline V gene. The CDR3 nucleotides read TGCAGCGTCGTCCCCGGGACAGGGGAAAACATTCAGTACTTC. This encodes CSVVPGTGENIQYF.

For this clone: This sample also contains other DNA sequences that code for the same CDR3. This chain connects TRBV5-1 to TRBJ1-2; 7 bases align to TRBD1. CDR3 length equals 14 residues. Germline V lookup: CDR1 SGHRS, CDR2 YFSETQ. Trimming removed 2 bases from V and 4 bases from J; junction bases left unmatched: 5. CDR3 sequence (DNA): TGCGCCAGCAGCTTCTCCGGGACAGCCTATGGCTACACCTTC. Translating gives CASSFSGTAYGYTF.

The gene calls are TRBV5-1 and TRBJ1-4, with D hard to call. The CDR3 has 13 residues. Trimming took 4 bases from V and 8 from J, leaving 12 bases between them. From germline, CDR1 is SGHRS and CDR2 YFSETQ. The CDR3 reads CASSPTSSEKLFF. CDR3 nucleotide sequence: TGCGCCAGCAGCCCCACCTCTAGCGAAAAACTGTTTTTT.

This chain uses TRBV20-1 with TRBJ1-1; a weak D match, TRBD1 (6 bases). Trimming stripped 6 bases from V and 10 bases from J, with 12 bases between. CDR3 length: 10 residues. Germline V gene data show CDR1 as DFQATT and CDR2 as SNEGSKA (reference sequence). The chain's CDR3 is CSATQGGAFF. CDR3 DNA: TGCAGTGCCACACAGGGTGGAGCTTTCTTT.

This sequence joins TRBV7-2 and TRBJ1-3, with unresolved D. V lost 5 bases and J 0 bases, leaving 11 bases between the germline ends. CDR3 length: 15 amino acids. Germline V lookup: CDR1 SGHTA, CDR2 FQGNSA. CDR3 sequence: CASSERVSSGNTIYF. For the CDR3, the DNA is TGTGCCAGCAGCGAACGGGTGAGCTCTGGAAACACCATATATTTT.

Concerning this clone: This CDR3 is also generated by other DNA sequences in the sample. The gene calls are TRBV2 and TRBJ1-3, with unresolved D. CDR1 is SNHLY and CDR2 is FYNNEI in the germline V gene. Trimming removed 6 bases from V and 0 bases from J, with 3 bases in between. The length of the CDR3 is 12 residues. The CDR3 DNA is TGTGCCAGCAGGTACTCTGGAAACACCATATATTTT. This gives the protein CASRYSGNTIYF.

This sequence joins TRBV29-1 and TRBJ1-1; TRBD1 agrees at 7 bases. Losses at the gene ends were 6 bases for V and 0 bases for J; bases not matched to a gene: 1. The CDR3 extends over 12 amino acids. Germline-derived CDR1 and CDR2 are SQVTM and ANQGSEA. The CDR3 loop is CSVGQLNTEAFF. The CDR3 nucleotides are TGCAGCGTGGGACAGCTGAACACTGAAGCTTTCTTT.

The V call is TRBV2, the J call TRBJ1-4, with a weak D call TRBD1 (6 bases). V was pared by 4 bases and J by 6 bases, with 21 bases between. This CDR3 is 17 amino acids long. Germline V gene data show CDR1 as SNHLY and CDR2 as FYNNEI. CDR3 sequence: CASSGWGVDRGYEKLFF. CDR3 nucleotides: TGTGCCAGCAGTGGATGGGGGGTGGACAGAGGCTATGAAAAACTGTTTTTT. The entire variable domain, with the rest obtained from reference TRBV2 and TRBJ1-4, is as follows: EPEVTQTPSHQVTQMGQEVILRCVPISNHLYFYWYRQILGQKVEFLVSFYNNEISEKSEIFDDQFSVERPDGSNFTLKIRSTKLEDSAMYFCASSGWGVDRGYEKLFFGSGTQLSVL.

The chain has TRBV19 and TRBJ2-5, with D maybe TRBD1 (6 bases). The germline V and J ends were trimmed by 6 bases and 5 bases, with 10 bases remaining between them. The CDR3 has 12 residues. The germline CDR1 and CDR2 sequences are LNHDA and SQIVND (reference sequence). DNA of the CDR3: TGTGCCAGTAGGACAGGTGCCGAGACCCAGTACTTC. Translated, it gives CASRTGAETQYF.

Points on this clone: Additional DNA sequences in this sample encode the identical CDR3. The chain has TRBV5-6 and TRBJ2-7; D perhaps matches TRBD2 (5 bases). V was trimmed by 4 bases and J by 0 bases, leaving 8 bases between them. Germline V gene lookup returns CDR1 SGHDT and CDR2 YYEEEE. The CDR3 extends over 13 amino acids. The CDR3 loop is CASSAGSSYEQYF. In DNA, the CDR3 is TGTGCCAGCAGCGCTGGGAGCTCCTACGAGCAGTACTTC.

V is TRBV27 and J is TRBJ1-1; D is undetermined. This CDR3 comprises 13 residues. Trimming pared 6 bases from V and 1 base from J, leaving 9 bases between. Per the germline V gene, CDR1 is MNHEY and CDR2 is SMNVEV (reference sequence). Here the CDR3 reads CASSIIGNTEAFF. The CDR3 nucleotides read TGTGCCAGCAGCATAATCGGGAACACTGAAGCTTTCTTT.

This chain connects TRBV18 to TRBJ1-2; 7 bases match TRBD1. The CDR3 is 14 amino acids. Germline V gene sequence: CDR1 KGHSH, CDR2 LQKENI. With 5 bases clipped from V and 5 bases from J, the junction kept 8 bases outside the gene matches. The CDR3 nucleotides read TGTGCCAGCTCATACGGACAGGATGTATATGGCTACACCTTC. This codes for CASSYGQDVYGYTF.

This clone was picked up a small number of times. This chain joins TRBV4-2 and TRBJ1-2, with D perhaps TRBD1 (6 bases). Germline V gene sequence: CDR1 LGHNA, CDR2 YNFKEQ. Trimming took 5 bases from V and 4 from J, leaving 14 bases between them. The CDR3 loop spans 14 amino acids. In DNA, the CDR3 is TGTGCCAGCAGCGACGTCCGGACAGTCTATGGCTACACCTTC. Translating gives CASSDVRTVYGYTF.